Below are 14 T cell receptor beta chains sequenced from a single sample in a study of control samples from healthy donors and cancer patients. Clones were read by immunoSEQ multiplex PCR, and TCRdb kept only the in-frame ones, dropping some. Here the sample spans 150,000 or so clones, 93% being singletons. The source material was blood. These receptors were taken from a man aged 18 to 35 in good health.

This chain connects TRBV7-9 to TRBJ1-1; the D gene is possibly TRBD1 (5 bases). This CDR3 comprises 13 residues. Germline V lookup: CDR1 SEHNR, CDR2 FQNEAQ (reference sequence). V was pared by 5 bases and J by 7 bases, with 14 bases between. For the CDR3, the DNA is TGTGCCAGCAGCCATACCGGGACGTTTGAAGCTTTCTTT. This sequence encodes CASSHTGTFEAFF. Based on the CDR3 plus reference TRBV7-9 and TRBJ1-1, the full variable domain is DTGVSQNPRHKITKRGQNVTFRCDPISEHNRLYWYRQTLGQGPEFLTYFQNEAQLEKSRLLSDRFSAERPKGSFSTLEIQRTEQGDSAMYLCASSHTGTFEAFFGQGTRLTVV.

The CDR3 loop is CASSVERAALRPYSNQPQHF. The CDR3 bases are TGTGCCAGCAGCGTCGAGAGGGCAGCCTTAAGACCATATAGCAATCAGCCCCAGCATTTT. This chain links TRBV7-4 with TRBJ1-5, with D hard to call. V lost 5 bases to trimming and J lost 0 bases, with 26 bases between them. Germline assignment: CDR1 SGHVT and CDR2 SQSDAQ. The CDR3 totals 20 residues.

A word on this clone: Other DNA sequences in the sample encode the same CDR3. V usage is TRBV7-2 and J usage is TRBJ2-7; D is unresolved. Between the trimmed V and J ends, which lost 0 bases and 5 bases, there was a span of 8 bases. CDR1 and CDR2 from the germline V gene are SGHTA and FQGNSA. The CDR3 runs 13 residues. The CDR3 nucleotides read TGTGCCAGCAGCTTAGCATCAGGCCACGAGCAGTACTTC. It is translated as CASSLASGHEQYF.

The V and J genes are TRBV7-2 and TRBJ2-7; tentative D call: TRBD2 (5 bases). V was pared by 4 bases and J by 9 bases, with 13 bases between. CDR1 SGHTA and CDR2 FQGNSA come from the germline V gene. The CDR3 totals 12 residues. The CDR3 protein is CASSSEAIRQYF. The CDR3 nucleotides read TGTGCCAGCAGCTCGGAGGCTATCCGGCAGTACTTC.

The chain recombines TRBV7-9 with TRBJ1-1; TRBD1 matches 9 bases. CDR1 and CDR2 from the germline V gene are SEHNR and FQNEAQ (reference sequence). The V segment lost 5 bases and the J segment 1 base; nucleotides outside the gene matches: 5. The CDR3 has 15 amino acids. For the CDR3, the DNA is TGTGCCAGCAGCCTGGGACAGGGATCGAACACTGAAGCTTTCTTT. This codes for CASSLGQGSNTEAFF.

This sequence joins TRBV30 and TRBJ1-2, with 7 bases fitting TRBD1. V trimming: 2 bases; J trimming: 8 bases; junction bases outside the gene matches: 2. The CDR3 contains 11 residues. Germline loops: CDR1 GTSNPN, CDR2 SVGIG (reference sequence). CDR3 nucleotide sequence: TGTGCCTGGAGTTTGGGACAGGGCTACACCTTC. This gives the protein CAWSLGQGYTF.

The rearrangement links TRBV7-9 to TRBJ2-7; the match to TRBD2 covers 13 bases. Germline V lookup: CDR1 SEHNR, CDR2 FQNEAQ (reference sequence). The trim removed 4 bases at V and 2 bases at J, leaving 8 bases unmatched. The CDR3 extends over 17 amino acids. CDR3 sequence: CASSSGTSGITAYEQYF. In DNA, the CDR3 is TGTGCCAGCAGCTCCGGGACTAGCGGGATCACGGCCTACGAGCAGTACTTC.

The rearrangement links TRBV5-4 to TRBJ2-3; 11 positions agree with TRBD2. Germline assignment: CDR1 SGHNT and CDR2 YYREEE (reference sequence). V lost 4 bases, J lost 2 bases, and 6 bases stayed unmatched. CDR3 size: 16 residues. CDR3 DNA: TGTGCCAGCAGCACTAGACTAGCGGGAACCACAGATACGCAGTATTTT. Translated, it gives CASSTRLAGTTDTQYF.

This chain links TRBV7-6 with TRBJ2-4; a possible D gene is TRBD1 (6 bases). Germline V lookup: CDR1 SGHVS, CDR2 FNYEAQ. The CDR3 length is 21 residues. The V end was cut by 8 bases, the J end by 0 bases, with 32 bases between. DNA for the CDR3: TGTGCCAGCGGCCGGACCACCAACAGGGTGACAGCGGACATAGCCAAAAACATTCAGTACTTC. Encoded protein: CASGRTTNRVTADIAKNIQYF.

The chain joins TRBV7-2 to TRBJ1-6; 8 nucleotides match TRBD1. The germline V gene encodes CDR1 SGHTA and CDR2 FQGNSA. The CDR3 is 14 residues long. Losses at the gene ends were 6 bases for V and 6 bases for J; bases not matched to a gene: 4. The CDR3 bases are TGTGCCAGCAGGCCTACAGGGGGTAATTCACCCCTCCACTTT. Translation: CASRPTGGNSPLHF.

V gene TRBV7-9 combines with J gene TRBJ1-1; D ambiguous. The length of the CDR3 is 13 residues. V dropped 3 bases and J dropped 2 bases, with 7 bases sitting between them. CDR1 is SEHNR, CDR2 FQNEAQ, per germline (reference sequence). CDR3 loop: CASSFSVNTEAFF. The CDR3 region has the DNA TGTGCCAGCAGCTTCTCGGTAAACACTGAAGCTTTCTTT.

V is TRBV5-1 and J is TRBJ2-3, with TRBD2 identical over 15 bases. The CDR3 is made up of 16 amino acids. From germline, CDR1 is SGHRS and CDR2 YFSETQ. The ends lost 4 bases at V and 4 bases at J; junction bases unmatched: 4. The CDR3 nucleotides read TGCGCCAGCAGCAGGACTAGCGGGGGGGCGGCAGATACGCAGTATTTT. It specifies CASSRTSGGAADTQYF.

The rearrangement joins TRBV19 to TRBJ1-2; 8 bases are shared with TRBD1. The trim removed 3 bases at V and 4 bases at J, leaving 10 bases unmatched. Germline-derived CDR1 and CDR2 are LNHDA and SQIVND (reference sequence). The CDR3 is 16 amino acids. In DNA, the CDR3 is TGTGCCAGTAGTATTTCCCATGACAGGGGTGTCTATGGCTACACCTTC. It codes for CASSISHDRGVYGYTF.

The chain couples TRBV7-2 to TRBJ2-5, with 10 bases fitting TRBD2. Losses at the gene ends were 2 bases for V and 3 bases for J; bases not matched to a gene: 6. Germline CDR1 and CDR2: SGHTA and FQGNSA. The CDR3 extends over 16 amino acids. The CDR3 sequence is CASSLLLAGGKETQYF. As DNA, the CDR3 is TGTGCCAGCAGCTTATTGTTAGCGGGAGGAAAAGAGACCCAGTACTTC.